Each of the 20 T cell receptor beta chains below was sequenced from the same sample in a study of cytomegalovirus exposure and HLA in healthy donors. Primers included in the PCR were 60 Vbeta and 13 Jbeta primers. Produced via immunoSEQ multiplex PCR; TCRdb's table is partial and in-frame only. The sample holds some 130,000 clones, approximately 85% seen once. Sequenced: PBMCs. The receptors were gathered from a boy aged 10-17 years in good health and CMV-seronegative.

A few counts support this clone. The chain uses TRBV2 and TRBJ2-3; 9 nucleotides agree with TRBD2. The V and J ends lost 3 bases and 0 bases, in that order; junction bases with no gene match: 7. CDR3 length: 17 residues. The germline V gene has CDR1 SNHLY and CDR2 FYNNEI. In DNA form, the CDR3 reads TGTGCCAGCAGTGAGCGGGGGGGCTTCGGGAGCACAGATACGCAGTATTTT. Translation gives CASSERGGFGSTDTQYF.

CDR3 loop: CASSPRAGGQETQYF. The CDR3 DNA reads as TGTGCCAGCAGTCCGCGGGCGGGGGGCCAAGAGACCCAGTACTTC. V is TRBV2 and J is TRBJ2-5; TRBD2 matches at 8 bases. The CDR3 totals 15 residues. Germline V gives CDR1 SNHLY, CDR2 FYNNEI. The J segment lost 1 base and the V segment lost 5 bases, leaving 6 bases of the junction unmatched.

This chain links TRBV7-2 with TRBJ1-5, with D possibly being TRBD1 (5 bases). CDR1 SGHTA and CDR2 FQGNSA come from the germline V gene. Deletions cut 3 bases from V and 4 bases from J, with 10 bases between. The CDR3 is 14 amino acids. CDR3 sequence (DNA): TGTGCCAGCAGCTTTCGGGGGAAGAATCAGCCCCAGCATTTT. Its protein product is CASSFRGKNQPQHF.

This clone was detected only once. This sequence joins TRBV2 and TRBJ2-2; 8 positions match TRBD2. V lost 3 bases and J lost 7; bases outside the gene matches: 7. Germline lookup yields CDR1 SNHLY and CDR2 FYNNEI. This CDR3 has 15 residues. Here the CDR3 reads CASSDVRGVGGELFF. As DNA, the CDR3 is TGTGCCAGCAGTGACGTGCGGGGGGTGGGCGGGGAGCTGTTTTTT. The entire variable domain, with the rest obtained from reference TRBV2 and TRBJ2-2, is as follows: EPEVTQTPSHQVTQMGQEVILRCVPISNHLYFYWYRQILGQKVEFLVSFYNNEISEKSEIFDDQFSVERPDGSNFTLKIRSTKLEDSAMYFCASSDVRGVGGELFFGEGSRLTVL.

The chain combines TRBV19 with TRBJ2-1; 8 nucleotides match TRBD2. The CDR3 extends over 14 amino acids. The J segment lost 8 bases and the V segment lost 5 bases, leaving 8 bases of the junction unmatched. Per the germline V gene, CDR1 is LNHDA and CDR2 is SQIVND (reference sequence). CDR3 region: CASSDPGGTYEQFF. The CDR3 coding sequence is TGTGCCAGTAGTGACCCGGGAGGGACCTATGAGCAGTTCTTC.

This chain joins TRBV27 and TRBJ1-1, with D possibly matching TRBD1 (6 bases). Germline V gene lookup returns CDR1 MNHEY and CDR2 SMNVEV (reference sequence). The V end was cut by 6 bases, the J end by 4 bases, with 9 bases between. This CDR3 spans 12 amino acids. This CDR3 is CASREGGTEAFF. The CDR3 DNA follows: TGTGCCAGCAGAGAAGGGGGCACTGAAGCTTTCTTT.

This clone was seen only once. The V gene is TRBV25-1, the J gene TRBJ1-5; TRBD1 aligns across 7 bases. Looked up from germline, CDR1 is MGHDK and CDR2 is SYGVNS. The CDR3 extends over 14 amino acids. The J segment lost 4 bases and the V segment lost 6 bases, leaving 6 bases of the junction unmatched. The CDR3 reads CASRADRENQPQHF. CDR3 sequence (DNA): TGTGCCAGCAGAGCTGACAGGGAAAATCAGCCCCAGCATTTT.

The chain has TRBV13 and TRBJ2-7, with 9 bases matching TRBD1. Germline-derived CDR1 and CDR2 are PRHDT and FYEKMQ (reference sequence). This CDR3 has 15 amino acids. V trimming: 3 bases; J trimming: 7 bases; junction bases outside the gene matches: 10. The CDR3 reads CASSFSGQGVGEQYF. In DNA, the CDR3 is TGTGCCAGCAGCTTCTCGGGACAGGGAGTTGGAGAGCAGTACTTC.

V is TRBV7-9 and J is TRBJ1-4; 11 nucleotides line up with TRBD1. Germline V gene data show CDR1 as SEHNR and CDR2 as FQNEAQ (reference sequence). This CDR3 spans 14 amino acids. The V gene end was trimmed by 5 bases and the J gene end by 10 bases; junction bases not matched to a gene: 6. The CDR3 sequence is CASSEGQGGRKLFF. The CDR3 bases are TGTGCCAGCAGCGAGGGACAGGGGGGTCGAAAACTGTTTTTT.

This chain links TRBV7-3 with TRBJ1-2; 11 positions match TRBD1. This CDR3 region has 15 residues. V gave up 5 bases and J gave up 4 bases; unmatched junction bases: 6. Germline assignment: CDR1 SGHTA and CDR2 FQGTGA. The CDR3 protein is CASSPGQGAGYGYTF. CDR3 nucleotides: TGTGCCAGCAGCCCCGGACAGGGGGCTGGCTATGGCTACACCTTC.

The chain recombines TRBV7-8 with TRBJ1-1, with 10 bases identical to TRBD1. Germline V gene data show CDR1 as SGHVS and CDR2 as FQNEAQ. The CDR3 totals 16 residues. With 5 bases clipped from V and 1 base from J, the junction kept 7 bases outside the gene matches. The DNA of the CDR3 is TGTGCCAGCAGCCCTCGACAGGGGGCGACGAACACTGAAGCTTTCTTT. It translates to CASSPRQGATNTEAFF.

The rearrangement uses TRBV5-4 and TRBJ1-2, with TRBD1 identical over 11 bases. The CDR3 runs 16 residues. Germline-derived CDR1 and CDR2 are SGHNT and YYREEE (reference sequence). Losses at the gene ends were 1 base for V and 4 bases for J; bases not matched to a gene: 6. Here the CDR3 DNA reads TGTGCCAGCAGCTTGTGGACAGGGGGCGCAGTCTATGGCTACACCTTC. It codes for CASSLWTGGAVYGYTF.

The CDR3 spells CASSYNGRINYEQYF. DNA for the CDR3: TGTGCCAGCAGTTACAACGGGAGAATTAACTACGAGCAGTACTTC. The chain employs TRBV6-5 and TRBJ2-7; TRBD2 might be the D (6 bases). Per germline, CDR1 MNHEY and CDR2 SVGAGI. V was pared by 2 bases and J by 3 bases, with 14 bases between. There are 15 residues in the CDR3.

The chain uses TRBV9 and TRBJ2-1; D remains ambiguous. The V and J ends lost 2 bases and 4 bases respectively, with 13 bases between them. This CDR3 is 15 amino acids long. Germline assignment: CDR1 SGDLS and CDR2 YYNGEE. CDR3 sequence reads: CASSVTPTQYNEQFF. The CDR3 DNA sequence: TGTGCCAGCAGCGTGACACCAACACAATACAATGAGCAGTTCTTC.

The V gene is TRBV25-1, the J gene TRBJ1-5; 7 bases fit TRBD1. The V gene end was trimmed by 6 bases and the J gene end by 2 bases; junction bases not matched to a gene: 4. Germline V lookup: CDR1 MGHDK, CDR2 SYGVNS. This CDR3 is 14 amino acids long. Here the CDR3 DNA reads TGTGCCAGCAGCCAAACAGGGGGCAATCAGCCCCAGCATTTT. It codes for CASSQTGGNQPQHF.

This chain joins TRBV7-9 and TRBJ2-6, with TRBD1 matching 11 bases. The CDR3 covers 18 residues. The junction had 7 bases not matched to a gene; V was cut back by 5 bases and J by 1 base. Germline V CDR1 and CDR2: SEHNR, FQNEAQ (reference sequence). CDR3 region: CASSEKDRGRSGANVLTF. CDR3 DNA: TGTGCCAGCAGCGAGAAGGACAGGGGGCGGTCTGGGGCCAACGTCCTGACTTTC.

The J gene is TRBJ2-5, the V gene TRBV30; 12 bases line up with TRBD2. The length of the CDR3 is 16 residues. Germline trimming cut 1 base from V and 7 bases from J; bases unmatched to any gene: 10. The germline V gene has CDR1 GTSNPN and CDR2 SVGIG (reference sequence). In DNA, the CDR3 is TGTGCCTGGAGTGCCCTAGCGGGAGGGTTTGGGGTGACCCAGTACTTC. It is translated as CAWSALAGGFGVTQYF.

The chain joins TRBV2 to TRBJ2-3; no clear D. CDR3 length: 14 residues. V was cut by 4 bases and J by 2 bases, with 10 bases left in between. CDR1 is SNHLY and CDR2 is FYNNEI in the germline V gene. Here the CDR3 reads CASSVMGLTDTQYF. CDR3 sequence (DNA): TGTGCCAGCAGTGTAATGGGCCTCACAGATACGCAGTATTTT.

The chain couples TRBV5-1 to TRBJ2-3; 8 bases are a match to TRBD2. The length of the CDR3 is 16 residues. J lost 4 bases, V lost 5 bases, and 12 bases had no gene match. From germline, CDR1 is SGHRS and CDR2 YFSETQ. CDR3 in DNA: TGCGCCAGCAGGGGACTAGGACTGGGGTCAGCAGATACGCAGTATTTT. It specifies CASRGLGLGSADTQYF.

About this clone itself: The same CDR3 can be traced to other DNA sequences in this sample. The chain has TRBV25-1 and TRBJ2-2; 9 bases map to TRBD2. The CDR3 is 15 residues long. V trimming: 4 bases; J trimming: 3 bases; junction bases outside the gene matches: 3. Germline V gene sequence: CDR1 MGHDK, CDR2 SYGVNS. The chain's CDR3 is CASSGLAGHTGELFF. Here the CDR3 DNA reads TGTGCCAGCAGTGGGCTAGCGGGGCACACCGGGGAGCTGTTTTTT.